The rows below give T cell receptor beta chains drawn from one sample of a study of CD8 T cells in ankylosing spondylitis. A single record per CDR3 protein comes from TCRdb applying MiXCR to the 5' RACE reads. Among under 400,000 distinct CDR3 sequences listed, approximately 10% were seen once. Sequencing used blood, either unsorted or a sorted T cell fraction (not recorded which). The receptors were sampled from a female donor with ankylosing spondylitis or in good health (not recorded which). Each CDR3 is given with its conserved first and last residue. Each record gives: D gene, clone size, V gene, J gene, CDR3 length, CDR3 protein, CDR3 DNA. D genes are given only for firm matches. Only part of the rows carry a size: once, few, many, or a class if the clone is expanded.

D: NA
size: many
V: TRBV11-2
J: TRBJ2-7
length: 11
CDR3: CASSLALEQYF
DNA: TGTGCCAGCAGCTTAGCGCTCGAGCAGTACTTC

D: NA
size: NA
V: TRBV5-1
J: TRBJ1-6
length: 14
CDR3: CASSLGQDNSPLHF
DNA: TGCGCCAGCAGCTTGGGACAGGATAATTCACCCCTCCACTTT

D: NA
size: many
V: TRBV12-3/TRBV12-4
J: TRBJ1-5
length: 13
CDR3: CASSSEGVEPQHF
DNA: TGTGCCAGCAGTTCTGAGGGTGTCGAGCCCCAGCATTTT

D: NA
size: few
V: TRBV7-2
J: TRBJ1-1
length: 15
CDR3: CASSFPGRRWAEAFF
DNA: TGTGCCAGCAGCTTCCCTGGGAGGAGGTGGGCTGAAGCTTTCTTT

D: NA
size: few
V: TRBV10-3
J: TRBJ2-1
length: 11
CDR3: CAISEKTEQFF
DNA: TGTGCCATCAGTGAAAAGACTGAGCAGTTCTTC

D: TRBD1
size: few
V: TRBV18
J: TRBJ2-7
length: 16
CDR3: CASSPSLGTGPGEQYF
DNA: TGTGCCAGCTCACCATCTCTGGGGACAGGTCCAGGCGAGCAGTACTTC

D: NA
size: many
V: TRBV7-2
J: TRBJ1-1
length: 13
CDR3: CASSRTRSTEAFF
DNA: TGTGCCAGCAGCAGAACACGGAGCACTGAAGCTTTCTTT

D: TRBD2
size: many
V: TRBV7-2
J: TRBJ2-7
length: 16
CDR3: CASSLERRTSLVEQYF
DNA: TGTGCCAGCAGCTTAGAAAGGAGGACTAGCTTGGTTGAGCAGTACTTC

D: NA
size: NA
V: TRBV7-9
J: TRBJ2-5
length: 14
CDR3: CASSPRTAQETQYF
DNA: TGTGCCAGCAGCCCCCGGACAGCTCAAGAGACCCAGTACTTC

D: NA
size: many
V: TRBV27
J: TRBJ2-7
length: 16
CDR3: CASSLSPTGPLYEQYF
DNA: TGTGCCAGCAGTTTATCCCCGACAGGACCTCTCTACGAGCAGTACTTC

D: NA
size: many
V: TRBV20-1
J: TRBJ1-1
length: 15
CDR3: CSALPLLDRNTEAFF
DNA: TGCAGTGCCCTGCCCCTCCTGGACAGAAACACTGAAGCTTTCTTT

D: NA
size: many
V: TRBV6-5
J: TRBJ1-1
length: 15
CDR3: CASSSLHGTNTEAFF
DNA: TGTGCCAGCAGTTCCCTGCACGGAACGAACACTGAAGCTTTCTTT

D: NA
size: many
V: TRBV9
J: TRBJ1-6
length: 12
CDR3: CASSSRDSPLHF
DNA: TGTGCCAGCAGCTCTCGGGATTCACCCCTCCACTTT

D: NA
size: NA
V: TRBV12-3/TRBV12-4
J: TRBJ2-1
length: 15
CDR3: CASTPFWGAPGEQFF
DNA: TGTGCCAGCACCCCATTTTGGGGGGCCCCCGGTGAGCAGTTCTTC

D: TRBD1
size: few
V: TRBV7-9
J: TRBJ1-2
length: 15
CDR3: CASSFGDRPYYGYTF
DNA: TGTGCCAGCAGCTTCGGGGACAGACCCTACTATGGCTACACCTTC

D: NA
size: NA
V: TRBV4-3
J: TRBJ1-2
length: 14
CDR3: CASSQVRALYGYTF
DNA: TGCGCCAGCAGCCAAGTTAGGGCCCTCTATGGCTACACCTTC

D: TRBD1
size: many
V: TRBV6-1
J: TRBJ2-2
length: 15
CDR3: CASSRVQGDTGELFF
DNA: TGTGCCAGCAGCCGAGTGCAGGGGGACACCGGGGAGCTGTTTTTT

D: NA
size: NA
V: TRBV19
J: TRBJ1-5
length: 13
CDR3: CASSIYDIQPQHF
DNA: TGTGCCAGTAGTATATATGACATCCAGCCCCAGCATTTT

D: TRBD2
size: many
V: TRBV7-2
J: TRBJ2-1
length: 13
CDR3: CASSSRTSGDQFF
DNA: TGTGCCAGCAGCTCCAGGACTAGCGGGGATCAGTTCTTC

D: NA
size: few
V: TRBV20-1
J: TRBJ1-1
length: 16
CDR3: CSARESGASRRTEAFF
DNA: TGCAGTGCTAGAGAGTCGGGAGCCTCACGGCGGACTGAAGCTTTCTTT

D: NA
size: many
V: TRBV12-3/TRBV12-4
J: TRBJ2-2
length: 14
CDR3: CASSLVANTGELFF
DNA: TGTGCCAGCAGTTTAGTGGCGAACACCGGGGAGCTGTTTTTT

D: NA
size: many
V: TRBV10-3
J: TRBJ1-1
length: 15
CDR3: CAIRGDWDVVTEAFF
DNA: TGTGCCATCAGGGGGGATTGGGATGTAGTCACTGAAGCTTTCTTT

D: NA
size: few
V: TRBV6-2/TRBV6-3
J: TRBJ2-4
length: 14
CDR3: CASSYSVAKNIQYF
DNA: TGTGCCAGCAGTTACAGCGTAGCCAAAAACATTCAGTACTTC

D: TRBD2
size: many
V: TRBV20-1
J: TRBJ2-4
length: 15
CDR3: CSALDGREVKNIQYF
DNA: TGCAGTGCTCTCGATGGGCGGGAGGTAAAAAACATTCAGTACTTC

D: NA
size: NA
V: TRBV5-1
J: TRBJ2-1
length: 15
CDR3: CASSLAGGAPSEQFF
DNA: TGCGCCAGCAGCTTGGCCGGCGGGGCACCTTCCGAGCAGTTCTTC

D: NA
size: many
V: TRBV27
J: TRBJ2-2
length: 13
CDR3: CASSLSRAGELFF
DNA: TGTGCCAGCAGTCTATCGAGGGCCGGGGAGCTGTTTTTT

D: NA
size: few
V: TRBV7-2
J: TRBJ1-2
length: 14
CDR3: CASSLVGGSGGYTF
DNA: TGTGCCAGCAGCCTCGTGGGGGGCTCAGGTGGCTACACCTTC

D: NA
size: many
V: TRBV5-1
J: TRBJ2-1
length: 13
CDR3: CASSLVGFNEQFF
DNA: TGCGCCAGCAGCTTGGTTGGCTTCAATGAGCAGTTCTTC

D: TRBD2
size: many
V: TRBV20-1
J: TRBJ2-1
length: 13
CDR3: CSSTRGSGGEQFF
DNA: TGCAGTTCAACTCGTGGTAGCGGGGGAGAGCAGTTCTTC

D: NA
size: NA
V: TRBV5-5
J: TRBJ2-3
length: 14
CDR3: CASSPLLGTDTQYF
DNA: TGTGCCAGCAGCCCGTTACTTGGCACAGATACGCAGTATTTT

D: TRBD2
size: NA
V: TRBV27
J: TRBJ2-3
length: 15
CDR3: CASNPSGGPPDTQYF
DNA: TGTGCCAGTAACCCTAGCGGGGGCCCCCCAGATACGCAGTATTTT

D: NA
size: many
V: TRBV20-1
J: TRBJ2-3
length: 13
CDR3: CSARVLGSDTQYF
DNA: TGCAGTGCTAGAGTCCTCGGTTCAGATACGCAGTATTTT

D: NA
size: NA
V: TRBV6-1
J: TRBJ2-1
length: 16
CDR3: CASRFRGGDPYNEQFF
DNA: TGTGCCAGCAGGTTTCGGGGCGGGGACCCCTACAATGAGCAGTTCTTC

D: NA
size: NA
V: TRBV30
J: TRBJ2-1
length: 14
CDR3: CAWSVGGQLNEQFF
DNA: TGTGCCTGGAGTGTTGGGGGCCAACTCAATGAGCAGTTCTTC

D: TRBD1
size: many
V: TRBV20-1
J: TRBJ1-2
length: 16
CDR3: CSARDGDRGWDYGYTF
DNA: TGCAGTGCTAGAGATGGGGACAGGGGGTGGGACTATGGCTACACCTTC

D: NA
size: many
V: TRBV20-1
J: TRBJ2-3
length: 14
CDR3: CSARFPGRTDTQYF
DNA: TGCAGTGCTCGATTCCCAGGCCGCACAGATACGCAGTATTTT

D: NA
size: many
V: TRBV24-1
J: TRBJ2-1
length: 11
CDR3: CATGRGSEQFF
DNA: TGTGCCACCGGCCGGGGGAGTGAGCAGTTCTTC

D: NA
size: NA
V: TRBV2
J: TRBJ1-2
length: 14
CDR3: CASSVVGHLYGYTF
DNA: TGTGCCAGCAGTGTTGTAGGACATCTCTATGGCTACACCTTC

D: NA
size: few
V: TRBV29-1
J: TRBJ2-7
length: 14
CDR3: CSVEDPRRRGEQYF
DNA: TGCAGCGTTGAAGATCCCCGCCGACGGGGCGAGCAGTACTTC

D: TRBD2
size: many
V: TRBV7-6
J: TRBJ2-1
length: 15
CDR3: CASSLGTSVTNEQFF
DNA: TGTGCCAGCAGCTTAGGGACTAGCGTAACCAATGAGCAGTTCTTC

D: NA
size: many
V: TRBV20-1
J: TRBJ2-3
length: 11
CDR3: CSARYPDTQYF
DNA: TGCAGTGCTAGGTATCCAGATACGCAGTATTTT

D: TRBD2
size: many
V: TRBV30
J: TRBJ2-4
length: 13
CDR3: CAWTLGPSGIQYF
DNA: TGTGCCTGGACCCTCGGGCCTAGCGGCATTCAGTACTTC

D: NA
size: NA
V: TRBV12-5
J: TRBJ1-2
length: 17
CDR3: CATSQDGVRTTNYGYTF
DNA: TGTGCCACCTCCCAAGATGGAGTACGGACTACTAACTATGGCTACACCTTC

D: NA
size: many
V: TRBV20-1
J: TRBJ2-7
length: 12
CDR3: CSARDQLGGQYF
DNA: TGCAGTGCTAGAGATCAGCTTGGGGGGCAGTACTTC

D: TRBD2
size: few
V: TRBV20-1
J: TRBJ2-7
length: 12
CDR3: CSASSGAYEQYF
DNA: TGCAGTGCATCTAGCGGAGCCTACGAGCAGTACTTC

D: NA
size: NA
V: TRBV6-1
J: TRBJ1-1
length: 15
CDR3: CASSEFWTENTEAFF
DNA: TGTGCCAGCAGTGAATTTTGGACAGAGAACACTGAAGCTTTCTTT